This entry is about one T cell receptor beta chain. Antigen unknown. The sample is drawn from a study of CD8 T cells in Susac syndrome. An input of 0.5 to 1 ug of RNA was subjected to reverse transcription using random hexamers. TCRdb independently ran MiXCR on the immunoSEQ multiplex PCR reads; one entry per CDR3 protein. The sample yields around 130,000 distinct CDR3 sequences, roughly 80% seen once. The length of the CDR3 is 13 residues. Germline V gives CDR1 SGHAT, CDR2 FQNNGV. V lost 0 bases to trimming and J lost 5 bases, with 7 bases between them. Broader study findings: A relatively small number of individuals underwent TCR sequencing and HLA analysis.

The sequence came from a human donor with multiple sclerosis. The chain uses TRBV11-2 and TRBJ2-5; D remains ambiguous. The sample taken for sequencing was CD8+ T cells from PBMCs. The CDR3 bases are TGTGCCAGCAGCTTAGAATCTAGGGAGACCCAGTACTTC. The encoded protein is CASSLESRETQYF.